This passage covers 17 T cell receptor beta chains from one sample sequenced in a study of T-cell reconstitution after alpha-beta-depleted transplantation in children. The study, taken as a whole, reports: By one year post-transplant, T-cell counts and diversity largely arose from T cells that were newly produced.

Researchers prepared the TCRbeta library using unique molecular identifiers, the study reports. TCRdb passed the PCR reads through MiXCR, listing each CDR3 protein once. The sample consists of about 300,000 distinct CDR3 sequences, roughly 7.8% of them appearing once. For these TCRs, the target antigens are not known. Material: peripheral blood, obtained 360 days after TCRalphabeta/CD19-depleted stem cell transplant. These receptors were collected from a female patient between 2 and 15 years old who had a stem cell transplant for Fanconi anemia, so the T cells may come from the graft donor.

Only a few counts were recorded for this clonotype. The gene calls are TRBV5-1 and TRBJ1-2; 7 bases are a match to TRBD1. Trimming removed 2 bases from V and 8 bases from J; junction bases left unmatched: 6. CDR1 and CDR2 from the germline V gene are SGHRS and YFSETQ. This CDR3 contains 13 residues. DNA of the CDR3: TGCGCCAGCAGCTTTGGACAGGCTGGCGGCTACACCTTC. This gives the protein CASSFGQAGGYTF.

This clonotype was seen many times. The chain has TRBV20-1 and TRBJ2-3, with a possible D match to TRBD2 (6 bases). The V end was cut by 0 bases, the J end by 3 bases, with 16 bases between. CDR1 is DFQATT and CDR2 is SNEGSKA in the germline V gene (reference sequence). This CDR3 is 16 amino acids long. This chain's CDR3 is CSARDGRRFVTDTQYF. CDR3 bases: TGCAGTGCTAGAGATGGGAGGAGGTTTGTGACAGATACGCAGTATTTT.

This clonotype has at least ten counts. The chain links TRBV7-9 to TRBJ1-1; tentatively, D is TRBD1 (5 bases). There are 13 residues in the CDR3. Trimming took off 1 base at V and 6 bases at J, with 9 bases between the two ends. CDR1 SEHNR and CDR2 FQNEAQ come from the germline V gene (reference sequence). CDR3 protein: CASSLEMGAEAFF. Here the CDR3 DNA reads TGTGCCAGCAGCTTAGAGATGGGGGCTGAAGCTTTCTTT.

This clonotype was detected ten times or more. The chain combines TRBV20-1 with TRBJ2-7; D is perhaps TRBD1 (6 bases). The CDR3 consists of 11 residues. The V end lost 3 bases, the J end lost 7 bases, and 10 bases lay between the germline ends. Germline lookup yields CDR1 DFQATT and CDR2 SNEGSKA (reference sequence). CDR3 amino acids: CSASNRDEQYF. CDR3 coding DNA: TGCAGTGCTAGTAACAGGGATGAGCAGTACTTC.

This clonotype was counted at least ten times. The V gene is TRBV28, the J gene TRBJ2-7; 9 bases are a match to TRBD2. J was trimmed by 4 bases and V by 6 bases; bases with no gene match: 4. This CDR3 region has 13 residues. Germline V CDR1 and CDR2: MDHEN, SYDVKM. DNA for the CDR3: TGTGCCAGCAGGCGTCTAGCGGGGTACGAGCAGTACTTC. Translation: CASRRLAGYEQYF.

In its sample, this clonotype was seen a few times. The chain uses TRBV18 and TRBJ2-7; TRBD1 might be the D (6 bases). V was cut by 6 bases and J by 2 bases, with 23 bases left in between. The CDR3 loop spans 17 amino acids. Germline CDR1 KGHSH, CDR2 LQKENI. The CDR3 loop reads CASSATPGVGTTYEQYF. In DNA form, the CDR3 reads TGTGCCAGCTCCGCTACCCCAGGGGTCGGTACTACCTACGAGCAGTACTTC.

This clonotype turned up a few times. This chain links TRBV9 with TRBJ2-3; no clear D gene. There are 15 residues in the CDR3. Germline CDR1 reads SGDLS; CDR2 reads YYNGEE. Between the trimmed V and J ends, which lost 5 bases and 6 bases, there was a span of 19 bases. The CDR3 coding sequence is TGTGCCAGCAGTGCCCCATTGGGGTTTGTGGATACGCAGTATTTT. Protein: CASSAPLGFVDTQYF.

The chain uses TRBV3-1 and TRBJ1-6; 11 bases are a match to TRBD1. J lost 10 bases, V lost 4 bases, and 15 bases had no gene match. The CDR3 has 18 residues. In germline, CDR1 is LGHDT, CDR2 YNNKEL (reference sequence). The CDR3 spells CASSRDRGFRLKRSPLHF. As DNA, the CDR3 is TGTGCCAGCAGCCGGGACAGGGGGTTTCGATTGAAGAGATCACCCCTCCACTTT.

About this clonotype itself: One end of the junction does not line up with germline, which may come from a read error. This chain uses TRBV2 with TRBJ1-4; D unresolved. The CDR3 runs 15 residues. Germline V CDR1 and CDR2: SNHLY, FYNNEI. The CDR3 nucleotides are TGTGCCAGCAGCGAAGTGGGTGGGCGAAATGAAAAACTGTTTTTT. This encodes CASSEVGGRNEKLFF.

The V and J genes are TRBV30 and TRBJ2-3, with 9 positions matching TRBD2. With V trimmed by 8 bases and J by 5 bases, 17 bases remained unmatched. CDR3 length: 16 amino acids. The germline CDR1 and CDR2 sequences are GTSNPN and SVGIG (reference sequence). The CDR3 coding sequence is TGTGCCCGGACCTCCTATCCTAGCGGGGCGGGAGATACGCAGTATTTT. Translated, it gives CARTSYPSGAGDTQYF.

This clonotype was seen a handful of times. This chain uses TRBV6-1 with TRBJ1-2; 7 nucleotides agree with TRBD1. Germline assignment: CDR1 MNHNS and CDR2 SASEGT. J lost 3 bases, V lost 8 bases, and 9 bases had no gene match. The CDR3 contains 14 residues. The CDR3 here is CASGRTGRDYGYTF. CDR3 coding DNA: TGTGCCAGCGGTAGGACAGGTCGAGACTATGGCTACACCTTC.

For this clonotype: This could be a read error, since a much larger clone is one nucleotide away. J is TRBJ2-1 and V is TRBV7-3; D remains unclear. The CDR3 spans 13 residues. Trimming removed 0 bases from V and 10 bases from J, with 10 bases in between. Germline V gene lookup returns CDR1 SGHTA and CDR2 FQGTGA. The CDR3 DNA follows: TGTGCCAGCAGCTTAACTAGGAGCGAGGAGCAGTTCTTC. Protein: CASSLTRSEEQFF.

This clonotype was seen only a few times. The V and J genes are TRBV7-9 and TRBJ1-1; D unresolved. The CDR3 spans 14 residues. Germline values: CDR1 SEHNR, CDR2 FQNEAQ (reference sequence). The V end was cut by 4 bases, the J end by 1 base, with 10 bases between. CDR3 sequence reads: CASSSRSGNTEAFF. The CDR3 DNA sequence: TGTGCCAGCAGCTCCAGGTCGGGGAACACTGAAGCTTTCTTT. The full variable domain, completed using reference TRBV7-9 and TRBJ1-1, is DTGVSQNPRHKITKRGQNVTFRCDPISEHNRLYWYRQTLGQGPEFLTYFQNEAQLEKSRLLSDRFSAERPKGSFSTLEIQRTEQGDSAMYLCASSSRSGNTEAFFGQGTRLTVV.

This clonotype was detected many times. The chain is built from TRBV27 and TRBJ1-6; D is unresolved. Germline lookup yields CDR1 MNHEY and CDR2 SMNVEV (reference sequence). The CDR3 extends over 13 amino acids. V shed 1 base and J shed 14 bases, with 12 bases lying between them. The CDR3 DNA follows: TGTGCCAGCAGTTTATTCCCCCGAGGGTCCCTCCACTTT. It codes for CASSLFPRGSLHF.

J is TRBJ2-3 and V is TRBV27; TRBD2 is a possible D gene (7 bases). The CDR3 totals 15 residues. From germline, CDR1 is MNHEY and CDR2 SMNVEV (reference sequence). Deletions cut 5 bases from V and 2 bases from J, with 14 bases between. This CDR3 is CASSRGGISTDTQYF. The CDR3 DNA follows: TGTGCCAGCAGTAGGGGGGGGATCTCCACAGATACGCAGTATTTT.

This clonotype has at least ten counts. The genes are TRBV7-9 and TRBJ2-7; D gene unclear. The CDR3 loop spans 13 amino acids. Germline CDR1 and CDR2: SEHNR and FQNEAQ (reference sequence). Trimming stripped 2 bases from V and 5 bases from J, with 10 bases between. The CDR3 region is CASSLTGYHEQYV. The CDR3 DNA is TGTGCCAGCAGCTTAACCGGGTACCACGAGCAGTACGTC.

The chain joins TRBV5-1 to TRBJ1-4; perhaps TRBD1 as D (5 bases). Germline V gene lookup returns CDR1 SGHRS and CDR2 YFSETQ. The CDR3 has 16 amino acids. V lost 5 bases, J lost 0 bases, and 14 bases lay in between. CDR3 region: CASSRSRQSTNEKLFF. The DNA for the CDR3 is TGCGCCAGCAGTCGCTCCCGACAGTCAACTAATGAAAAACTGTTTTTT.